This T cell receptor beta chain was recovered during a study of T cell changes during pregnancy in multiple sclerosis. CDR3 size: 15 residues. The V gene's germline CDR1 is SGHVS and CDR2 FQNEAQ. V lost 1 base and J lost 7, with 13 bases in between. Using immunoSEQ multiplex PCR, the repertoire was profiled, and TCRdb retains in-frame clones only, with some absent. The data show fewer than 30,000 clones, with approximately 94% seen just once and approximately 6% held by the top ten. The source material was CD8+ T cells from peripheral blood mononuclear cells, sampled before pregnancy. The receptor was derived from a female donor with multiple sclerosis, enrolled in a pregnancy study. The J gene is TRBJ1-4, the V gene TRBV7-8; weak D call: TRBD1 (5 bases). The CDR3 DNA follows: TGTGCCAGCAGCTTAGGGAGCAGGGCTACTGAAAAACTGTTTTTT. This encodes CASSLGSRATEKLFF.